The 8 T cell receptor beta chains presented below share a single source sample, sequenced in a study of shared clonotypes between healthy human individuals. Produced via immunoSEQ multiplex PCR; TCRdb's table is partial and in-frame only. Of some 2 million clones listed, roughly 94% are singletons. Terminally differentiated effector memory CD45RA+ cells were excluded by CCR7 positive selection of CD45RO-negative cells. Sequencing was carried out using naive CD8+ T cells sorted from blood. The receptor set was obtained from a man younger than 35 in good health.

The CDR3 DNA follows: TGTGCCAGCAGCGACAGGACAGGGGGCGCCTATGGCTACACCTTC. Its protein product is CASSDRTGGAYGYTF. The chain links TRBV5-4 to TRBJ1-2; TRBD1 aligns across 11 bases. Looked up from germline, CDR1 is SGHNT and CDR2 is YYREEE (reference sequence). The CDR3 is 15 amino acids. Trimming removed 4 bases from V and 4 bases from J; junction bases left unmatched: 6.

The V and J genes are TRBV19 and TRBJ1-1, with TRBD1 matching 11 bases. J was trimmed by 3 bases and V by 3 bases; bases with no gene match: 6. CDR1 LNHDA and CDR2 SQIVND come from the germline V gene (reference sequence). The CDR3 is made up of 16 amino acids. The CDR3 loop is CASSIPGQGAYTEAFF. CDR3 DNA sequence: TGTGCCAGTAGTATCCCAGGACAGGGGGCGTACACTGAAGCTTTCTTT.

Note on this clone: The sample has other DNA sequences that encode this CDR3 too. J is TRBJ2-7 and V is TRBV6-5; D gene uncertain. The CDR3 totals 13 residues. Trimming took 2 bases from V and 2 from J, leaving 7 bases between them. Germline CDR1 MNHEY, CDR2 SVGAGI. CDR3 protein: CASSYGVTYEQYF. In DNA form, the CDR3 reads TGTGCCAGCAGTTACGGGGTAACCTACGAGCAGTACTTC.

The rearrangement links TRBV28 to TRBJ2-5, with D tentatively TRBD2 (6 bases). The CDR3 is 15 amino acids. V was shortened by 10 bases and J by 4 bases, with 22 bases between the two germline ends. Per the germline V gene, CDR1 is MDHEN and CDR2 is SYDVKM. CDR3 amino acids: CATMGGGLLGETQYF. CDR3 nucleotides: TGTGCCACCATGGGTGGAGGGTTGTTAGGAGAGACCCAGTACTTC.

This rearrangement joins TRBV13 to TRBJ1-1; a possible D gene is TRBD1 (6 bases). Looked up from germline, CDR1 is PRHDT and CDR2 is FYEKMQ (reference sequence). Trimming stripped 3 bases from V and 4 bases from J, with 15 bases between. There are 15 residues in the CDR3. CDR3 amino acids: CASSFFRGLITEAFF. The CDR3 bases are TGTGCCAGCAGCTTCTTTAGGGGGTTGATCACTGAAGCTTTCTTT.

The J gene is TRBJ1-1, the V gene TRBV30, with D uncertain. The germline V gene has CDR1 GTSNPN and CDR2 SVGIG (reference sequence). There are 12 residues in the CDR3. Trimming cost V 3 bases and J 5 bases, with 10 bases left between them. CDR3 protein: CAWSGPGTEAFF. CDR3 DNA: TGTGCCTGGAGCGGCCCGGGGACTGAAGCTTTCTTT.

This chain uses TRBV28 with TRBJ1-4; D gene unclear. The CDR3 spans 15 residues. Trimming removed 2 bases at V and 8 bases at J, with 15 bases between. Germline CDR1 is MDHEN and CDR2 is SYDVKM. The CDR3 DNA reads TGTGCCAGCAGTTTACGGTCGGAGGGCAGGGAAAAACTGTTTTTT. Translating it yields CASSLRSEGREKLFF. Full variable domain (outside the CDR3, taken from reference TRBV28 and TRBJ1-4): DVKVTQSSRYLVKRTGEKVFLECVQDMDHENMFWYRQDPGLGLRLIYFSYDVKMKEKGDIPEGYSVSREKKERFSLILESASTNQTSMYLCASSLRSEGREKLFFGSGTQLSVL.

The chain links TRBV7-3 to TRBJ2-7; no clear D. Trimming left V 6 bases short and J 5 bases short, with 17 bases between. This CDR3 spans 14 amino acids. Germline V gene data show CDR1 as SGHTA and CDR2 as FQGTGA. Here the CDR3 DNA reads TGTGCCAGCAGTTCCCTGGGCAGTCTCAACGAGCAGTACTTC. Translating it yields CASSSLGSLNEQYF.